This TCR beta chain was sequenced for a study of beta chain features in type 1 diabetes. For the study at large: Cell yields, gender and age were comparable in patients and healthy donors.

In regard to this clone: Its matching antigen is unknown.

The ends lost 4 bases at V and 2 bases at J; junction bases unmatched: 9. The germline gives CDR1 SGHTA, CDR2 FQGTGA. The CDR3 runs 16 residues. Study-wide findings and caveats: Type 1 diabetes patients showed fewer insertions and more deletions at VDJ junctions. Compared with healthy donors, patients appeared to share more similar naive, central memory and regulatory TCRB repertoires.

Cells sorted by CD45RO/CCR7/CD25/CD127/CD95/CD27 comprised CD4+ naive, central memory, regulatory and stem cell-like memory cells. cDNA synthesis used the whole RNA isolate, giving expressed TCRB sequences. Profiled with immunoSEQ multiplex PCR; TCRdb holds only in-frame clones, not every one. The repertoire holds some 410,000 clones, with about an eighth as singletons. Sequenced input: naive CD4+ T cells from blood. The sequence was obtained from a woman aged 18 to 35 in good health. This rearrangement joins TRBV7-3 to TRBJ2-3; 7 bases map to TRBD2. This chain's CDR3 is CASSSNAGTTTDTQYF. The CDR3 coding sequence is TGTGCCAGCAGCTCCAACGCTGGGACTACCACAGATACGCAGTATTTT.